Listed below are T cell receptor beta chains from one sample, sequenced in a study of T cell responses to AZD1222 COVID-19 vaccine. Method: immunoSEQ multiplex PCR; TCRdb's copy keeps in-frame clones and lacks some. The data show approximately 110,000 clones, with roughly 82% seen just once and more than 4.5% held by the top ten. The sample in question was peripheral blood, obtained on day 0 of AZD1222 vaccination. These TCRs come from an adult in good health. The CDR3 runs from the conserved cysteine through the conserved F or W. The D gene is left open where the match is weak. Rows may omit the clone size; those that give it use once, few, many or a size class.

d_call	v_call	j_call	clone_size	cdr3_aa	cdr3_nt
-	TRBV5-1	TRBJ1-4	once	CASSNPQGSSEKLFF	TGCGCCAGCAGCAACCCACAAGGGTCTAGTGAAAAACTGTTTTTT
-	TRBV9	TRBJ2-2	-	CASSGRVPGLGAGELFF	TGTGCCAGCAGCGGCAGGGTTCCGGGTTTAGGGGCCGGGGAGCTGTTTTTT
-	TRBV10-3	TRBJ1-2	-	CAISEPTGGGYTF	TGTGCCATCAGTGAGCCCACAGGTGGTGGCTACACCTTC
-	TRBV4-3	TRBJ2-1	few	CASSQDYTTYNEQFF	TGCGCCAGCAGCCAAGATTACACGACCTACAATGAGCAGTTCTTC
TRBD1	TRBV7-2	TRBJ2-5	-	CASSPDRGQETQYF	TGTGCCAGCAGCCCAGACAGGGGCCAAGAGACCCAGTACTTC
TRBD2	TRBV4-3	TRBJ2-1	-	CASSQHPSAGVDEQFF	TGCGCCAGCAGCCAGCACCCCTCAGCGGGGGTGGATGAGCAGTTCTTC
TRBD1	TRBV6-5	TRBJ1-2	-	CASSYGQGLANGYTF	TGTGCCAGCAGTTATGGACAGGGGCTAGCGAATGGCTACACCTTC
-	TRBV7-9	TRBJ1-1	-	CASGTGTTEAFF	TGTGCCAGCGGTACAGGGACCACTGAAGCTTTCTTT
-	TRBV4-1	TRBJ1-4	many	CASSQALSGNEKLFF	TGCGCCAGCAGCCAAGCTCTGTCGGGTAATGAAAAACTGTTTTTT
-	TRBV5-5	TRBJ2-7	-	CASSYNHEQYF	TGTGCCAGCAGCTACAATCACGAGCAGTACTTC
-	TRBV2	TRBJ1-2	-	CASSDSVYYGYTF	TGTGCCAGCAGTGATTCCGTCTACTATGGCTACACCTTC
TRBD2	TRBV7-8	TRBJ2-1	-	CASSPGLAGASYYNEQFF	TGTGCCAGCAGCCCAGGACTAGCGGGGGCCTCTTACTACAATGAGCAGTTCTTC
-	TRBV27	TRBJ1-3	-	CASRQGWGNTIYF	TGTGCCAGCAGACAGGGCTGGGGAAACACCATATATTTT
-	TRBV4-3	TRBJ1-1	-	CASSQDPGNTEAFF	TGCGCCAGCAGCCAAGACCCGGGGAACACTGAAGCTTTCTTT
-	TRBV4-3	TRBJ1-3	-	CASSPLGGSGNTIYF	TGCGCCAGCAGCCCGCTGGGGGGCTCTGGAAACACCATATATTTT
-	TRBV2	TRBJ2-3	once	CASSEARRASTDTQYF	TGTGCCAGCAGTGAAGCCCGACGGGCTAGCACAGATACGCAGTATTTT
-	TRBV12-3/TRBV12-4	TRBJ1-1	-	CASSFFRTEAFF	TGTGCCAGCAGTTTTTTCCGCACTGAAGCTTTCTTT